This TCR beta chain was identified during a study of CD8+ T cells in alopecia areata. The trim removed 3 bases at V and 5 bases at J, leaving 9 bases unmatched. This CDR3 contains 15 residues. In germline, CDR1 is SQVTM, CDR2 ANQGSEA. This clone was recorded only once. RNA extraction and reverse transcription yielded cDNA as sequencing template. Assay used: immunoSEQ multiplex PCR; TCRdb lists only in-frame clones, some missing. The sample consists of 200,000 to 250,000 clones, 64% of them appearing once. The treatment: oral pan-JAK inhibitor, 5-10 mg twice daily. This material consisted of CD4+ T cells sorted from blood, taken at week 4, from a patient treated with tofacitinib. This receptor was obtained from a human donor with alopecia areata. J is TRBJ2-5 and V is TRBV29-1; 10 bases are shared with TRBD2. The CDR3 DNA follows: TGCAGCGTTGAGCTAGCGGGGGCCCTCGGGGAGACCCAGTACTTC. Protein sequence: CSVELAGALGETQYF.